A selection of T cell receptor beta chains follows, all from one sample in a study of blood T cell repertoires in COVID-19. Data came from immunoSEQ multiplex PCR; TCRdb stores just in-frame clones and leaves some out. The sample shows some 94,000 clones, around 83% of them seen only once. Specimen: peripheral blood. These receptors all stem from a man aged 65 to 85 with active or convalescent COVID-19. Both conserved end residues are part of each CDR3. D genes are given only for firm matches. Clone size appears in some rows only: once, few, many, or a class for an expanded clone.

size: .
J: TRBJ2-5
D: .
V: TRBV5-1
CDR3: CASSLGGVQETQYF
DNA: TGCGCCAGCAGCTTGGGGGGCGTCCAAGAGACCCAGTACTTC

size: once
J: TRBJ2-1
D: TRBD2
V: TRBV5-4
CDR3: CASSFKRGVWNEQFF
DNA: TGTGCCAGCAGCTTTAAGCGGGGGGTCTGGAATGAGCAGTTCTTC

size: few
J: TRBJ1-5
D: .
V: TRBV19
CDR3: CASSKEGNQPQHF
DNA: TGTGCCAGTAGTAAGGAGGGCAATCAGCCCCAGCATTTT

size: .
J: TRBJ1-1
D: .
V: TRBV4-2
CDR3: CASSQDRRTVEAFF
DNA: TGTGCCAGCAGCCAAGATCGCCGAACAGTTGAAGCTTTCTTT

size: .
J: TRBJ1-2
D: TRBD1
V: TRBV9
CDR3: CASSAGTVPGYTF
DNA: TGTGCCAGCAGCGCCGGGACAGTCCCCGGCTACACCTTC

size: .
J: TRBJ2-7
D: TRBD1
V: TRBV5-6
CDR3: CASTTQGVTILYEQYF
DNA: TGTGCCAGCACCACCCAGGGGGTCACCATTCTTTACGAGCAGTACTTC

size: .
J: TRBJ2-3
D: .
V: TRBV9
CDR3: CASSTPSSGDTQYF
DNA: TGTGCCAGCAGCACGCCCTCGTCCGGAGATACGCAGTATTTT

size: .
J: TRBJ1-1
D: .
V: TRBV21-1
CDR3: CASSKGPGSSMNTEAFF
DNA: TGTGCCAGCAGCAAAGGGCCAGGATCCTCAATGAACACTGAAGCTTTCTTT

size: .
J: TRBJ1-1
D: .
V: TRBV30
CDR3: CAWSHGGNTEAFF
DNA: TGTGCCTGGAGCCACGGGGGTAACACTGAAGCTTTCTTT

size: .
J: TRBJ2-2
D: TRBD1
V: TRBV5-1
CDR3: CASSSGGQGYTGELFF
DNA: TGCGCCAGCAGCTCAGGGGGACAGGGTTACACCGGGGAGCTGTTTTTT

size: .
J: TRBJ2-7
D: TRBD2
V: TRBV19
CDR3: CASSSAGGSYEQYF
DNA: TGTGCCAGTAGTTCGGCGGGGGGCTCCTACGAGCAGTACTTC

size: .
J: TRBJ1-4
D: TRBD1
V: TRBV7-9
CDR3: CASSLGQGGEKLFF
DNA: TGTGCCAGCAGCCTCGGACAGGGAGGAGAAAAACTGTTTTTT